Listed below are T cell receptor beta chains from one sample, sequenced in a study of blood T cells in healthy people across ages. MiXCR, applied by TCRdb to the 5' RACE reads, yields one record per CDR3 protein. The table records about 1.6 million distinct CDR3 sequences, roughly a third of them present only once. Sample: blood. All receptors derive from a woman aged 30 to 39 in good health. The CDR3 runs from the conserved cysteine through the conserved F or W. The D gene is left open where the match is weak. Where a row states a size, it is once, few, many or the class of an expanded clone; other rows omit it.

v_gene	j_gene	abundance	d_gene	CDR3aa	CDR3nt
TRBV6-5	TRBJ2-7	once	-	CANSYDIGYEQYF	TGTGCCAACAGTTACGATATTGGCTACGAGCAGTACTTC
TRBV6-6	TRBJ2-1	-	TRBD1	CTSSSGQGTYNEQFF	TGTACCAGCAGTTCAGGACAGGGAACCTACAATGAGCAGTTCTTC
TRBV20-1	TRBJ1-4	-	-	CSAPVQGREKLFF	TGCAGTGCCCCCGTACAAGGGAGGGAAAAACTGTTTTTT
TRBV5-4	TRBJ1-2	-	-	CASSPDSRGYTF	TGTGCCAGCAGCCCTGACAGTAGGGGCTACACCTTC
TRBV7-9	TRBJ2-5	-	-	CASSPPLAEPQETQYF	TGTGCCAGCAGCCCCCCCCTGGCCGAACCCCAAGAGACCCAGTACTTC
TRBV5-6	TRBJ2-1	-	TRBD2	CASSPTSGRAPNEQFF	TGTGCCAGCAGCCCGACTAGCGGGAGGGCCCCCAATGAGCAGTTCTTC
TRBV20-1	TRBJ2-7	few	TRBD2	CSARSSSGNYEQYF	TGCAGTGCTCGTTCCTCTAGCGGGAACTACGAGCAGTACTTC
TRBV25-1	TRBJ1-4	-	-	CASSLGAAEKLFF	TGTGCCAGCAGTCTGGGGGCGGCGGAAAAACTGTTTTTT
TRBV18	TRBJ2-3	-	-	CVSSPLVPPDTQYF	TGTGTCAGCTCACCACTCGTCCCCCCAGATACGCAGTATTTT
TRBV12-3/TRBV12-4	TRBJ2-3	few	-	CASSWGDSQYF	TGTGCCAGCAGTTGGGGGGATTCGCAGTATTTT
TRBV3-1	TRBJ2-7	-	-	CASTASGDTYEQYF	TGTGCCAGCACCGCAAGCGGGGACACCTACGAGCAGTACTTC
TRBV5-1	TRBJ2-7	-	TRBD1	CASSWTGVFYEQYF	TGCGCCAGCAGCTGGACAGGGGTCTTCTACGAGCAGTACTTC
TRBV12-3/TRBV12-4	TRBJ1-1	-	-	CASSLHTGMNTEAFF	TGTGCCAGCAGTTTACATACAGGGATGAACACTGAAGCTTTCTTT
TRBV5-1	TRBJ2-3	few	-	CASSWTARGSDTQYF	TGCGCCAGCAGCTGGACAGCCCGGGGGTCAGATACGCAGTATTTT
TRBV3-1	TRBJ2-6	-	-	CASSQESVGTNVLTF	TGTGCCAGCAGCCAAGAGTCGGTGGGGACCAACGTCCTGACTTTC
TRBV3-1	TRBJ2-7	once	TRBD2	CVSSRTSGSFHEQYF	TGTGTCAGCAGCCGGACTAGCGGGAGTTTCCACGAGCAGTACTTC
TRBV3-1	TRBJ2-1	few	-	CASSLIHNEQFF	TGTGCCAGCAGCCTGATTCACAATGAGCAGTTCTTC
TRBV6-5	TRBJ1-1	-	-	CATRTDLIRAEAFF	TGTGCCACCAGGACGGACCTGATAAGGGCTGAAGCTTTCTTT
TRBV7-2	TRBJ2-3	few	-	CASSYMLGTDTQYF	TGTGCCAGCAGCTACATGCTTGGCACAGATACGCAGTATTTT
TRBV3-1	TRBJ1-4	-	-	CASSQRSEKLFF	TGTGCCAGCTCCCAAAGGAGCGAAAAACTGTTTTTT
TRBV27	TRBJ2-3	-	-	CASSLQRPICTDTQYF	TGTGCCAGCAGTCTACAGAGACCAATTTGCACAGATACGCAGTATTTT
TRBV29-1	TRBJ1-2	-	TRBD1	CSTGQGTNYGYTF	TGCAGCACTGGACAGGGGACAAACTATGGCTACACCTTC
TRBV30	TRBJ2-1	-	-	CAWTGPTGLNEQFF	TGTGCCTGGACGGGACCGACAGGCCTCAATGAGCAGTTCTTC
TRBV12-3/TRBV12-4	TRBJ1-2	-	-	CASSLSPMVLGYTF	TGTGCCAGCAGTTTAAGTCCGATGGTTCTGGGCTACACCTTC
TRBV30	TRBJ2-7	-	TRBD1	CAWDLPHRDSTYEQYF	TGTGCCTGGGACCTCCCTCACCGGGACAGCACCTACGAGCAGTACTTC
TRBV24-1	TRBJ2-3	few	-	CATSRWETDTQYF	TGTGCCACCAGTCGCTGGGAAACAGATACGCAGTATTTT
TRBV2	TRBJ2-3	-	TRBD1	CANGDRVTDTQYF	TGTGCCAATGGGGACAGGGTCACAGATACGCAGTATTTT